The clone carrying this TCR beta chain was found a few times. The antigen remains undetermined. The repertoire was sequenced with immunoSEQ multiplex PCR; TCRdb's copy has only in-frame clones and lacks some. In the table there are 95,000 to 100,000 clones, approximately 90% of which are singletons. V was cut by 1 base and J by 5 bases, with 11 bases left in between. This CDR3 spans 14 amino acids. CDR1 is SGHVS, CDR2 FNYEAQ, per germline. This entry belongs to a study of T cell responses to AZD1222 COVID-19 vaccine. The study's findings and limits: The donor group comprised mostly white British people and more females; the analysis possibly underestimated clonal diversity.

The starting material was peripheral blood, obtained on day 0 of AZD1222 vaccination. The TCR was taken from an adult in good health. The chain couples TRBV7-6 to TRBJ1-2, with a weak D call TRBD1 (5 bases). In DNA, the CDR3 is TGTGCCAGCAGCTTAGACACGGGGCCTTATGGCTACACCTTC. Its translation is CASSLDTGPYGYTF.